The source of this T cell receptor beta chain is a study of T cell responses to AZD1222 COVID-19 vaccine. About this clone itself: Its antigen is not known.

This CDR3 is built from 15 residues. V lost 1 base, J lost 2 bases, and 11 bases lay in between. Germline CDR1 LNHDA, CDR2 SQIVND (reference sequence). The data were produced by immunoSEQ multiplex PCR, yet TCRdb's version contains in-frame clones alone and is incomplete. Among about 130,000 clones, 85% to 90% were seen once, and the ten largest hold around 4.4%. Notes on the study in general: There were mostly white British donors and more females than males, and clonal diversity was possibly underestimated. There were repertoire samples only from the period after the peak T cell response.

Specimen: peripheral blood, collected 28 days after the second AZD1222 dose. This clonotype was sampled from an adult who received the AZD1222 COVID-19 vaccine. This chain connects TRBV19 to TRBJ2-5; D is unresolved. CDR3 bases: TGTGCCAGTAGTATAGGCGGTATAGAACAAGAGACCCAGTACTTC. This codes for CASSIGGIEQETQYF. Based on the CDR3 plus reference TRBV19 and TRBJ2-5, the full variable domain is DGGITQSPKYLFRKEGQNVTLSCEQNLNHDAMYWYRQDPGQGLRLIYYSQIVNDFQKGDIAEGYSVSREKKESFPLTVTSAQKNPTAFYLCASSIGGIEQETQYFGPGTRLLVL.